Below are 14 T cell receptor beta chains sequenced from a single sample in a study of blood T cells in healthy people across ages. A second roughly 6 to 12 cycle PCR used barcoded and J-beta primers. Via MiXCR, TCRdb re-called the 5' RACE reads, giving one row per CDR3 protein. Counted here are 600,000 or so distinct CDR3 sequences, less than 60% occurring once; the ten biggest clones make up around 25%. The sequencing input was blood. The receptors were gathered from a man older than 75 in good health.

The sample holds a few counts of this clonotype. V and J are TRBV29-1 and TRBJ2-1; D remains ambiguous. The length of the CDR3 is 12 residues. V lost 0 bases to trimming and J lost 14 bases, with 14 bases between them. From germline, CDR1 is SQVTM and CDR2 ANQGSEA. CDR3 DNA: TGCAGCGTTGAAGAGGGATCGCGTCTAGAGTTCTTC. Translation: CSVEEGSRLEFF.

This chain uses TRBV28 with TRBJ2-7; D tentatively reads TRBD1 or TRBD2 (5 bases each). Deletions cut 5 bases from V and 3 bases from J, with 17 bases between. Germline CDR1 MDHEN, CDR2 SYDVKM. The CDR3 runs 15 residues. In nucleotides, the CDR3 is TGTGCCAGCAGTCTACTCTGGGACCCTAGCTACGAGCAGTACTTC. It specifies CASSLLWDPSYEQYF.

The genes are TRBV30 and TRBJ2-3; TRBD2 matches 8 bases. The length of the CDR3 is 15 residues. Trimming at V came to 6 bases and at J to 8 bases, leaving 16 bases not matched to a gene. In germline, CDR1 is GTSNPN, CDR2 SVGIG (reference sequence). CDR3 sequence: CACQARGGPHATQYF. In DNA form, the CDR3 reads TGTGCCTGCCAGGCCCGGGGGGGGCCTCATGCTACGCAGTATTTT.

This clonotype was counted a few times. V and J are TRBV20-1 and TRBJ2-1; 7 nucleotides align to TRBD2. Germline CDR1 and CDR2: DFQATT and SNEGSKA (reference sequence). The CDR3 spans 15 residues. V shed 4 bases and J 6 bases; nucleotides not matched to a gene: 12. The CDR3 protein is CSATGGSPIGNEQFF. The DNA of the CDR3 is TGCAGTGCTACCGGGGGGAGCCCGATTGGCAATGAGCAGTTCTTC.

The chain recombines TRBV11-1 with TRBJ2-1; the match to TRBD2 covers 9 bases. Trimming removed 3 bases from V and 3 bases from J; junction bases left unmatched: 6. There are 16 residues in the CDR3. Germline assignment: CDR1 SGHAT and CDR2 FQDESV (reference sequence). CDR3 loop: CASSFSPAGGYNEQFF. Written as DNA, the CDR3 is TGTGCCAGCAGCTTTAGTCCAGCGGGAGGCTACAATGAGCAGTTCTTC.

This chain uses TRBV7-2 with TRBJ2-5; maybe TRBD2 (6 bases). The CDR3 is made up of 16 amino acids. The V gene lost 5 bases and the J gene lost 5 bases, with 21 bases spanning the gap. Germline V gene data show CDR1 as SGHTA and CDR2 as FQGNSA. CDR3 protein: CASSPGVSAWSETQYF. The CDR3 DNA reads TGTGCCAGCAGCCCGGGAGTTAGCGCGTGGTCGGAGACCCAGTACTTC.

The rearrangement joins TRBV30 to TRBJ2-5; tentatively, D is TRBD1 (5 bases). Gene TRBJ2-7 matches the end of the DNA better, so the J call may be wrong. This CDR3 has 13 amino acids. Germline V gives CDR1 GTSNPN, CDR2 SVGIG (reference sequence). CDR3 sequence: CAWSVQGVHEQYF. The CDR3 DNA reads as TGTGCCTGGAGTGTACAAGGGGTCCACGAGCAGTACTTC.

This clonotype has more than one count but fewer than ten. CDR3 nucleotide sequence: TGCGCCAGCAGACGGGGACAGGGGGCCCTCTACGAGCAGTACTTC. Translated: CASRRGQGALYEQYF. J is TRBJ2-5 and V is TRBV10-2; 12 bases match TRBD1. The J call could be wrong; TRBJ2-7 is a better fit for the DNA end. CDR1 and CDR2 (germline): WSHSY, SAAADI. This CDR3 contains 15 residues.

The chain carries TRBV6-5 and TRBJ1-2; the match to TRBD1 covers 7 bases. V was clipped by 11 bases and J by 1 base; unmatched bases: 7. Germline V CDR1 and CDR2: MNHEY, SVGAGI. The CDR3 is made up of 13 amino acids. The CDR3 DNA follows: TGTGCCGGCTGGACAGGACTTAACTATGGCTACACCTTC. Its translation: CAGWTGLNYGYTF.

Regarding this clonotype: Just one base apart from a much larger clone, this may be a read error. This chain uses TRBV11-2 with TRBJ2-5; TRBD2 might be the D (6 bases). Germline assignment: CDR1 SGHAT and CDR2 FQNNGV. Trimming pared 2 bases from V and 13 bases from J, leaving 11 bases between. CDR3 length equals 11 residues. DNA for the CDR3: TGTGCCAGCAGCTTATACGGGGAGGCGTACTTC. It encodes CASSLYGEAYF.

Turning to this clonotype: Just one base apart from a much larger clone, this may be a read error. The J gene is TRBJ2-7, the V gene TRBV25-1, with 9 bases that match TRBD2. The germline gives CDR1 MGHDK, CDR2 SYGVNS. Germline trimming cut 6 bases from V and 3 bases from J; bases unmatched to any gene: 0. The CDR3 contains 12 residues. The CDR3 spells CASRRGGYEQYF. CDR3 DNA sequence: TGTGCCAGCAGGCGGGGGGGCTACGAGCAGTACTTC.

The chain carries TRBV9 and TRBJ2-1; 10 bases fit TRBD2. Germline CDR1 SGDLS, CDR2 YYNGEE. Losses at the gene ends were 1 base for V and 5 bases for J; bases not matched to a gene: 12. The CDR3 has 18 residues. The CDR3 region has the DNA TGTGCCAGCAGCGTATCTCCGTCCGCTAGCGGGGGAGACAATGAGCAGTTCTTC. It is translated as CASSVSPSASGGDNEQFF.

The V gene is TRBV18, the J gene TRBJ2-1; D tentatively reads TRBD1 or TRBD2 (6 bases each). V lost 5 bases, J lost 10 bases, and 15 bases lay in between. Germline assignment: CDR1 KGHSH and CDR2 LQKENI. The CDR3 is made up of 13 amino acids. The CDR3 DNA reads TGTGCCAGCTCAAAACTTATGGGGGGCGAGCAGTTCTTC. This codes for CASSKLMGGEQFF. The whole variable domain, filled in from reference TRBV18 and TRBJ2-1, reads NAGVMQNPRHLVRRRGQEARLRCSPMKGHSHVYWYRQLPEEGLKFMVYLQKENIIDESGMPKERFSAEFPKEGPSILRIQQVVRGDSAAYFCASSKLMGGEQFFGPGTRLTVL.

V and J are TRBV20-1 and TRBJ1-2; D call uncertain. The CDR3 has 11 amino acids. V lost 0 bases and J 10 bases, leaving 9 bases between the germline ends. Germline lookup yields CDR1 DFQATT and CDR2 SNEGSKA (reference sequence). The CDR3 DNA is TGCAGTGCTAGAGATCAGGCCCTCTACACCTTC. It is translated as CSARDQALYTF.